Each of the 14 T cell receptor beta chains below was sequenced from the same sample in a study of blood T cell repertoires in COVID-19. The repertoire was sequenced with immunoSEQ multiplex PCR; TCRdb's copy has only in-frame clones and lacks some. The sample contains 150,000 or so clones, approximately 90% of which appear only once. Sequencing input: peripheral blood. These receptors came from a human donor in a cohort sampled during active COVID-19.

The table lists this clone with many counts. The DNA of the CDR3 is TGTGCCACCAGTGAGGCAGGGGGGACCAACGAGCAGTACTTC. Its translation: CATSEAGGTNEQYF. The chain has TRBV24-1 and TRBJ2-7, with D tentatively TRBD1 (7 bases). CDR1 is KGHDR and CDR2 is SFDVKD in the germline V gene. Trimming removed 4 bases at V and 5 bases at J, with 14 bases between. This CDR3 comprises 14 residues.

The rearrangement links TRBV19 to TRBJ2-5; 8 bases are a match to TRBD2. This CDR3 contains 17 residues. CDR1 and CDR2 from the germline V gene are LNHDA and SQIVND (reference sequence). The trim removed 2 bases at V and 5 bases at J, leaving 13 bases unmatched. CDR3 protein: CASSINGGLAGGETQYF. For the CDR3, the DNA is TGTGCCAGTAGTATAAATGGGGGGCTAGCGGGCGGGGAGACCCAGTACTTC. Combining the CDR3 with reference TRBV19 and TRBJ2-5 gives the whole variable domain DGGITQSPKYLFRKEGQNVTLSCEQNLNHDAMYWYRQDPGQGLRLIYYSQIVNDFQKGDIAEGYSVSREKKESFPLTVTSAQKNPTAFYLCASSINGGLAGGETQYFGPGTRLLVL.

This clone appeared a single time. V is TRBV28 and J is TRBJ1-2, with 9 bases that match TRBD1. Germline lookup yields CDR1 MDHEN and CDR2 SYDVKM. The CDR3 consists of 15 residues. With V trimmed by 6 bases and J by 1 base, 6 bases remained unmatched. The CDR3 DNA reads as TGTGCCAGCAGCACACCGGGACAGGGTAACTATGGCTACACCTTC. This encodes CASSTPGQGNYGYTF.

The rearrangement links TRBV6-5 to TRBJ2-5, with D hard to call. The CDR3 spans 11 residues. Trimming shortened V by 7 bases and J by 1 base, and 4 bases separated the two germline ends. Germline CDR1 and CDR2: MNHEY and SVGAGI. In nucleotides, the CDR3 is TGTGCCAGCACCTTCCAAGAGACCCAGTACTTC. Translation: CASTFQETQYF.

This clone occurred a few times. This chain links TRBV12-3 or TRBV12-4 with TRBJ2-7; weak D call: TRBD1 (5 bases). The CDR3 contains 11 residues. The V end was cut by 5 bases, the J end by 3 bases, with 5 bases between. In DNA, the CDR3 is TGTGCCAGCAGTCAGGGCTACGAGCAGTACTTC. Its protein is CASSQGYEQYF.

The genes are TRBV10-3 and TRBJ2-7; TRBD2 matches at 15 bases. The CDR3 runs to 15 residues. From germline, CDR1 is ENHRY and CDR2 SYGVKD. V dropped 6 bases and J dropped 6; count of bases not matched to a gene: 6. The CDR3 loop is CAIRGTSGRSTEQYF. The CDR3 DNA is TGTGCCATCAGGGGGACTAGCGGGAGGAGTACCGAGCAGTACTTC.

The chain carries TRBV5-1 and TRBJ1-3; D gene uncertain. Germline values: CDR1 SGHRS, CDR2 YFSETQ. The CDR3 spans 13 residues. V lost 7 bases and J 1 base, leaving 9 bases between the germline ends. The CDR3 coding sequence is TGCGCCAGCGGCCGATGGTCTGGAAACACCATATATTTT. Amino acids: CASGRWSGNTIYF.

The rearrangement joins TRBV10-1 to TRBJ2-1; TRBD2 matches 11 bases. The V gene end was trimmed by 2 bases and the J gene end by 5 bases; junction bases not matched to a gene: 5. This CDR3 is 16 amino acids long. Germline CDR1 reads WNHNN; CDR2 reads SYGVQD (reference sequence). CDR3 residues: CASSEQELAGDNEQFF. In nucleotides, the CDR3 is TGCGCCAGCAGTGAGCAGGAACTAGCGGGGGACAATGAGCAGTTCTTC.

The chain is built from TRBV7-8 and TRBJ1-1; 7 bases agree with TRBD1. Unmatched junction bases numbered 5, after V lost 5 bases and J lost 2 bases. Germline V lookup: CDR1 SGHVS, CDR2 FQNEAQ. CDR3 length: 14 amino acids. CDR3: CASSVRDRNTEAFF. As DNA, the CDR3 is TGTGCCAGCAGCGTCCGGGACAGAAACACTGAAGCTTTCTTT. The full variable domain, its missing parts supplied by reference TRBV7-8 and TRBJ1-1, is GAGVSQSPRYKVAKRGQDVALRCDPISGHVSLFWYQQALGQGPEFLTYFQNEAQLDKSGLPSDRFFAERPEGSVSTLKIQRTQQEDSAVYLCASSVRDRNTEAFFGQGTRLTVV.

The rearrangement joins TRBV11-2 to TRBJ2-1, with D tentatively TRBD2 (5 bases). The CDR3 runs 14 residues. The germline V gene has CDR1 SGHAT and CDR2 FQNNGV. The V end lost 8 bases, the J end lost 1 base, and 12 bases lay between the germline ends. The CDR3, as DNA: TGTGCCAGCTCACTAGAACGATCCTACAATGAGCAGTTCTTC. Translating it yields CASSLERSYNEQFF.

The rearrangement uses TRBV5-6 and TRBJ2-7, with TRBD2 matching 11 bases. Germline V gene lookup returns CDR1 SGHDT and CDR2 YYEEEE. J was trimmed by 3 bases and V by 4 bases; bases with no gene match: 3. The CDR3 spans 14 residues. The CDR3 spells CASSAGTSGYEQYF. CDR3 bases: TGTGCCAGCAGCGCCGGGACTAGCGGCTACGAGCAGTACTTC.

J is TRBJ2-7 and V is TRBV4-2; 8 bases fit TRBD1. The CDR3 extends over 13 amino acids. Germline CDR1 is LGHNA and CDR2 is YNFKEQ. V lost 2 bases, J lost 5 bases, and 2 bases stayed unmatched. In DNA form, the CDR3 reads TGTGCCAGCAGCCAACAGGACAGGGACGAGCAGTACTTC. This sequence encodes CASSQQDRDEQYF.

This chain joins TRBV2 and TRBJ2-5, with 11 bases fitting TRBD1. The CDR3 spans 15 residues. In germline, CDR1 is SNHLY, CDR2 FYNNEI. The V and J ends lost 4 bases and 5 bases, in that order; junction bases with no gene match: 6. The DNA of the CDR3 is TGTGCCAGCAGTGGGAAGGACAGGGGGCGGGAGACCCAGTACTTC. This encodes CASSGKDRGRETQYF.

The chain carries TRBV9 and TRBJ2-7, with D maybe TRBD1 (6 bases). The CDR3 covers 16 residues. V was clipped by 3 bases and J by 7 bases, with 23 bases between them. Germline loops: CDR1 SGDLS, CDR2 YYNGEE. CDR3 DNA sequence: TGTGCCAGCAGCGCCTGCCTCCGGACCACCCAGGGGGAGCAGTACTTC. Its protein is CASSACLRTTQGEQYF.